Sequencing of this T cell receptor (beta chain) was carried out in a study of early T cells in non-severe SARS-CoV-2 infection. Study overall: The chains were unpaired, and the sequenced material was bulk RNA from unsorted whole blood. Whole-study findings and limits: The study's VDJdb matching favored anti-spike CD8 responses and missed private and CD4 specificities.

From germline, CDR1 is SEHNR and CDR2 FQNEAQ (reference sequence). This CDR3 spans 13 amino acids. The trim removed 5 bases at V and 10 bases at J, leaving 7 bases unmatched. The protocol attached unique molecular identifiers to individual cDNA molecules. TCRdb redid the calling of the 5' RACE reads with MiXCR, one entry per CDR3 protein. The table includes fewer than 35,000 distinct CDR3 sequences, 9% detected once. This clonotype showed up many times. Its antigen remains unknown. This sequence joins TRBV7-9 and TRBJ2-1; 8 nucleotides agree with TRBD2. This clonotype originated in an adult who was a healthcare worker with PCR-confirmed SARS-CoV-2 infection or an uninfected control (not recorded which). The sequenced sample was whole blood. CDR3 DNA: TGTGCCAGCAGCGGGACTAGTCTTGGGGAGCAGTTCTTC. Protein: CASSGTSLGEQFF.